Shown below are 9 T cell receptor beta chains from a single sample sequenced in a study of shared clonotypes between healthy human individuals. Naive CD8 isolation took CD45RO-negative cells positively selected for CCR7 and excluded terminally differentiated effector memory CD45RA+ cells. Libraries were prepared by immunoSEQ multiplex PCR; TCRdb keeps only in-frame clonotypes and omits some of them. The sample records about 2 million clones, roughly 94% being singletons. The sequenced sample was naive CD8+ T cells sorted from blood. The origin of the receptors is a man between 18 and 35 years old in good health.

The chain recombines TRBV5-4 with TRBJ2-1; 9 bases line up with TRBD1. This CDR3 contains 15 residues. Germline-derived CDR1 and CDR2 are SGHNT and YYREEE (reference sequence). The trim removed 4 bases at V and 8 bases at J, leaving 10 bases unmatched. CDR3 sequence: CASSDRTGGLYEQFF. CDR3 nucleotide sequence: TGTGCCAGCAGCGACCGTACAGGGGGCTTATATGAGCAGTTCTTC.

V is TRBV5-1 and J is TRBJ1-4; D unclear. Germline V gives CDR1 SGHRS, CDR2 YFSETQ. Trimming left V 3 bases short and J 0 bases short, with 9 bases between. CDR3 length equals 15 residues. This CDR3 reads CASSSDGATNEKLFF. CDR3 DNA sequence: TGCGCCAGCAGCTCCGACGGTGCAACTAATGAAAAACTGTTTTTT.

The gene calls are TRBV13 and TRBJ2-7; 11 bases align to TRBD2. The J segment lost 3 bases and the V segment lost 6 bases, leaving 7 bases of the junction unmatched. Germline assignment: CDR1 PRHDT and CDR2 FYEKMQ (reference sequence). The CDR3 has 15 residues. DNA of the CDR3: TGTGCCAGCAGTCACGTGGGACTAGCGGACTACGAGCAGTACTTC. It is translated as CASSHVGLADYEQYF.

In DNA, the CDR3 is TGTGCCAGCAGCCCCCGGGGGGTGGGTTTTTACGAGCAGTACTTC. Protein: CASSPRGVGFYEQYF. The genes are TRBV7-2 and TRBJ2-7; TRBD2 matches 7 bases. Germline V CDR1 and CDR2: SGHTA, FQGNSA. The length of the CDR3 is 15 residues. J lost 4 bases, V lost 5 bases, and 11 bases had no gene match.

The V and J genes are TRBV7-9 and TRBJ2-1; tentatively, D is TRBD1 (5 bases). Germline V gene sequence: CDR1 SEHNR, CDR2 FQNEAQ (reference sequence). The CDR3 is 16 residues long. V dropped 5 bases and J dropped 3 bases, with 17 bases sitting between them. CDR3 residues: CASSHDDRLFYNEQFF. The CDR3 coding sequence is TGTGCCAGCAGCCACGATGACAGATTATTCTACAATGAGCAGTTCTTC.

V usage is TRBV4-1 and J usage is TRBJ2-3; D gene ambiguous. The V gene lost 0 bases and the J gene lost 7 bases, with 8 bases spanning the gap. This CDR3 spans 13 amino acids. Germline V gene data show CDR1 as MGHRA and CDR2 as YSYEKL. CDR3 amino acids: CASSQDDGYTQYF. The DNA for the CDR3 is TGCGCCAGCAGCCAAGACGACGGTTATACGCAGTATTTT.

V is TRBV6-5 and J is TRBJ2-1; TRBD2 matches 9 bases. V trimming: 4 bases; J trimming: 9 bases; junction bases outside the gene matches: 10. Germline CDR1 MNHEY, CDR2 SVGAGI. The CDR3 sequence is 15 residues long. CDR3 sequence reads: CASSLLSGSGGEQFF. The CDR3 DNA is TGTGCCAGCAGTTTACTTAGCGGGAGTGGAGGTGAGCAGTTCTTC.

The gene calls are TRBV6-6 and TRBJ2-3; 11 nucleotides match TRBD1. CDR3 size: 14 residues. CDR1 and CDR2 from the germline V gene are MNHNY and SVGAGI (reference sequence). Trimming took 6 bases from V and 6 from J; bases not matched to a gene: 5. The CDR3, as DNA: TGTGCCAGCAGCGGGACAGGGGGTCTGGATACGCAGTATTTT. It is translated as CASSGTGGLDTQYF.

The rearrangement joins TRBV10-3 to TRBJ1-2, with 8 bases identical to TRBD1. Per germline, CDR1 ENHRY and CDR2 SYGVKD. The CDR3 length is 16 residues. After removal of 6 bases from V and 5 bases from J, the junction contained 14 bases not matched to a gene. Here the CDR3 DNA reads TGTGCCATCAGCCCTATCGACAGGGGTTCGCTATATGGCTACACCTTC. Its protein is CAISPIDRGSLYGYTF.